What follows are 21 T cell receptor beta chains derived from one specimen sequenced in a study of blood T cell repertoires in COVID-19. Method: immunoSEQ multiplex PCR; TCRdb's copy keeps in-frame clones and lacks some. Of more than 300,000 clones in the sample, roughly 88% were seen once. The specimen was peripheral blood. The receptors originated from a woman in her 30s with COVID-19, enrolled during active disease.

On this clone: Within the sample, other DNA sequences also encode this same CDR3. V and J are TRBV9 and TRBJ2-1; 8 nucleotides line up with TRBD2. CDR1 and CDR2 (germline): SGDLS, YYNGEE. J was trimmed by 4 bases and V by 4 bases; bases with no gene match: 7. This CDR3 is built from 15 residues. The CDR3 region has the DNA TGTGCCAGCAGCCCATCGGGGGGGGGTTACAATGAGCAGTTCTTC. Amino acids: CASSPSGGGYNEQFF.

The rearrangement links TRBV12-3 or TRBV12-4 to TRBJ1-1; D is undetermined. Deletions cut 3 bases from V and 5 bases from J, with 10 bases between. The CDR3 is 13 amino acids. In DNA form, the CDR3 reads TGTGCCAGCAGTTTGAGGGCGCGGACTGAAGCTTTCTTT. Protein product: CASSLRARTEAFF.

The V gene is TRBV6-1, the J gene TRBJ1-5, with D perhaps matching TRBD1 (6 bases). Germline assignment: CDR1 MNHNS and CDR2 SASEGT. The V gene lost 1 base and the J gene lost 1 base, with 14 bases spanning the gap. The CDR3 has 17 residues. CDR3 sequence (DNA): TGTGCCAGCAGTGAAGGGGGGACAACCGCGAGCAATCAGCCCCAGCATTTT. This sequence encodes CASSEGGTTASNQPQHF.

This clone was found a few times. The chain joins TRBV6-1 to TRBJ1-6; TRBD1 is a possible D gene (6 bases). CDR1 and CDR2 from the germline V gene are MNHNS and SASEGT. Trimming took 2 bases from V and 7 from J, leaving 12 bases between them. The CDR3 is 15 amino acids. Here the CDR3 reads CASSESAGANSPLHF. CDR3 sequence (DNA): TGTGCCAGCAGTGAATCGGCAGGGGCGAATTCACCCCTCCACTTT.

The chain combines TRBV27 with TRBJ1-6, with a weak D call TRBD1 (5 bases). V was cut by 6 bases and J by 7 bases, with 13 bases left in between. The CDR3 sequence is 14 residues long. Germline values: CDR1 MNHEY, CDR2 SMNVEV (reference sequence). The DNA for the CDR3 is TGTGCCAGCAGCCTACAGGTCAACAATTCACCCCTCCACTTT. As protein: CASSLQVNNSPLHF.

The gene calls are TRBV19 and TRBJ1-6, with D possibly matching TRBD1 (5 bases). Looked up from germline, CDR1 is LNHDA and CDR2 is SQIVND (reference sequence). This CDR3 comprises 14 residues. Trimming removed 3 bases from V and 9 bases from J, with 12 bases in between. The CDR3 DNA reads TGTGCCAGTAGTATTACCCAGGGAATTTCACCCCTCCACTTT. Its protein product is CASSITQGISPLHF.

This chain links TRBV5-5 with TRBJ1-2, with TRBD1 matching over 7 bases. This CDR3 contains 16 residues. V lost 3 bases, J lost 4 bases, and 12 bases stayed unmatched. The V gene's germline CDR1 is SGHKS and CDR2 YYEKEE (reference sequence). The CDR3 DNA sequence: TGTGCCAGCAGCTGGACAGAACAGGGGTTGGGCTATGGCTACACCTTC. This translates into CASSWTEQGLGYGYTF.

The chain's CDR3 is CASSLARDGGQPTYSYGYTF. The CDR3 DNA sequence: TGCGCCAGCAGCTTGGCCAGGGACGGGGGACAGCCTACCTATAGCTATGGCTACACCTTC. The chain uses TRBV5-1 and TRBJ1-2; 7 positions match TRBD1. CDR1 is SGHRS and CDR2 is YFSETQ in the germline V gene. This CDR3 is 20 amino acids long. J was trimmed by 4 bases and V by 0 bases; bases with no gene match: 21.

This chain joins TRBV3-1 (or the pseudogene TRBV3-2) and TRBJ1-1; no definite D call. Trimming left V 0 bases short and J 6 bases short, with 8 bases between. Per germline, CDR1 LGHDT and CDR2 YNNKEL (reference sequence). The CDR3 spans 13 residues. The CDR3 nucleotides read TGTGCCAGCAGCCAAGACCCGGGGTCTGAAGCTTTCTTT. This encodes CASSQDPGSEAFF.

The chain recombines TRBV5-1 with TRBJ1-2; 7 nucleotides align to TRBD1. Germline V CDR1 and CDR2: SGHRS, YFSETQ. J lost 8 bases, V lost 0 bases, and 10 bases had no gene match. The CDR3 runs to 15 residues. CDR3 sequence: CASSLVTGDIVGYTF. The CDR3 DNA sequence: TGCGCCAGCAGCTTGGTTACAGGGGATATTGTAGGCTACACCTTC.

The chain couples TRBV11-2 to TRBJ1-2; tentative D call: TRBD1 (5 bases). V was pared by 1 base and J by 4 bases, with 13 bases between. Germline loops: CDR1 SGHAT, CDR2 FQNNGV. The CDR3 has 15 residues. The CDR3 DNA follows: TGTGCCAGCAGCTTAGGGGCAGGGCAGCTCTATGGCTACACCTTC. Its protein is CASSLGAGQLYGYTF.

The rearrangement links TRBV4-1 to TRBJ2-3; the D is unclear. CDR3 length: 12 amino acids. The V gene lost 8 bases and the J gene lost 4 bases, with 10 bases spanning the gap. CDR1 is MGHRA and CDR2 is YSYEKL in the germline V gene. CDR3 residues: CASGFVADTQYF. CDR3 DNA sequence: TGCGCCAGCGGTTTCGTAGCAGATACGCAGTATTTT.

The table lists this clone with a count of one. The rearrangement joins TRBV11-2 to TRBJ2-5; weak D call: TRBD1 (6 bases). Germline V lookup: CDR1 SGHAT, CDR2 FQNNGV. Trimming removed 6 bases at V and 1 base at J, with 12 bases between. This CDR3 comprises 14 residues. The CDR3 DNA follows: TGTGCCAGCAGTTCTACAGGGAGCCAAGAGACCCAGTACTTC. Protein: CASSSTGSQETQYF.

This clone has just a few counts. The chain links TRBV4-1 to TRBJ2-6; unclear D gene. This CDR3 is 17 amino acids long. V lost 5 bases and J lost 0, with 14 bases in between. Germline V gene sequence: CDR1 MGHRA, CDR2 YSYEKL. DNA for the CDR3: TGCGCCAGCAGCGGAGACGGATATCTCTCTGGGGCCAACGTCCTGACTTTC. Translated: CASSGDGYLSGANVLTF.

As for this clone: At the DNA level, this CDR3 is encoded by other sequences in the same sample as well. The V and J genes are TRBV19 and TRBJ1-1; D ambiguous. Germline V gives CDR1 LNHDA, CDR2 SQIVND (reference sequence). The V and J ends lost 2 bases and 4 bases respectively, with 8 bases between them. The CDR3 is made up of 13 amino acids. The CDR3 bases are TGTGCCAGTAGTATACTAGGTGGCACTGAAGCTTTCTTT. Translated: CASSILGGTEAFF.

This sequence joins TRBV4-3 and TRBJ2-5, with 7 bases fitting TRBD1. The CDR3 has 13 residues. J lost 6 bases, V lost 1 base, and 2 bases had no gene match. CDR1 and CDR2 from the germline V gene are LGHNA and YSLEER. CDR3 residues: CASSQVRGQTQYF. CDR3 in DNA: TGCGCCAGCAGCCAAGTAAGGGGGCAGACCCAGTACTTC.

The chain is built from TRBV2 and TRBJ1-5; no firm D call. Germline V CDR1 and CDR2: SNHLY, FYNNEI. V shed 6 bases and J shed 5 bases, with 11 bases lying between them. The CDR3 sequence is 13 residues long. In DNA form, the CDR3 reads TGTGCCAGCAGCCTTAACTTACATCAGCCCCAGCATTTT. Protein product: CASSLNLHQPQHF.

This clone was observed a handful of times. The chain combines TRBV5-1 with TRBJ1-4; TRBD1 matches at 7 bases. This CDR3 spans 14 amino acids. Germline-derived CDR1 and CDR2 are SGHRS and YFSETQ. Trimming cost V 4 bases and J 7 bases; bases outside gene matches: 7. The CDR3 reads CASSALGQAEKLFF. The CDR3 DNA sequence: TGCGCCAGCAGCGCTCTCGGACAGGCTGAAAAACTGTTTTTT.

V usage is TRBV9 and J usage is TRBJ2-7; no clear D. Germline V gene sequence: CDR1 SGDLS, CDR2 YYNGEE. The V and J ends lost 4 bases and 3 bases respectively, with 8 bases between them. This CDR3 contains 12 residues. CDR3 bases: TGTGCCAGCAGCCCTTCCTTCTACGAGCAGTACGTC. Protein: CASSPSFYEQYV.

The chain uses TRBV2 and TRBJ1-2; TRBD1 aligns across 7 bases. Germline assignment: CDR1 SNHLY and CDR2 FYNNEI. The CDR3 runs 12 residues. V shed 5 bases and J 7 bases; nucleotides not matched to a gene: 4. In DNA form, the CDR3 reads TGTGCCAGCAGTACCGACAGGGCTGGCTACACCTTC. Its translation: CASSTDRAGYTF.

The rearrangement links TRBV7-9 to TRBJ1-1; 8 nucleotides line up with TRBD1. The germline V gene has CDR1 SEHNR and CDR2 FQNEAQ (reference sequence). The junction had 6 bases not matched to a gene; V was cut back by 5 bases and J by 1 base. This CDR3 contains 15 residues. CDR3 DNA: TGTGCCAGCAGCCCCCGGGACAGGCAGAACACTGAAGCTTTCTTT. Protein product: CASSPRDRQNTEAFF.